This is a list of T cell receptor beta chains from one sample in a study of blood T cell repertoires in COVID-19. Generated by immunoSEQ multiplex PCR, the TCRdb table keeps only in-frame clones and is missing some. The sample includes about 90,000 clones, over 60% of them seen just once. Material: peripheral blood. The receptor source for this set is a man between 65 and 85 years old with acute or convalescent COVID-19. Both conserved end residues are part of each CDR3. Fields, in order: D gene, V gene, J gene, clone size, CDR3 protein, CDR3 DNA. A D gene is named only where the DNA matches it firmly. Size is stated for part of the rows, as once, few or many counts, or as a class when the clone is expanded.

.	TRBV19	TRBJ2-7	.	CASSIERGNEQYF	TGTGCCAGTAGTATAGAAAGGGGCAACGAGCAGTACTTC
.	TRBV29-1	TRBJ1-2	.	CSANRDSNYGYTF	TGCAGCGCCAACCGGGATTCTAACTATGGCTACACCTTC
.	TRBV7-9	TRBJ2-7	.	CASSSEFIREQYF	TGTGCCAGCAGCTCCGAGTTCATACGCGAGCAGTACTTC
TRBD1	TRBV2	TRBJ1-2	.	CASSERQGRGYTF	TGTGCCAGCAGTGAGAGACAGGGACGAGGCTACACCTTC
.	TRBV19	TRBJ2-1	.	CASSIGGGYNEQFF	TGTGCCAGTAGTATAGGGGGCGGCTACAATGAGCAGTTCTTC
TRBD2	TRBV11-2	TRBJ2-1	once	CASIVTSGSWDEQFF	TGTGCCAGCATCGTAACTAGCGGGAGCTGGGATGAGCAGTTCTTC
.	TRBV5-1	TRBJ1-3	.	CASSLAGSDGNTIYF	TGCGCCAGCAGCTTGGCGGGGTCGGATGGAAACACCATATATTTT
.	TRBV7-3	TRBJ2-3	.	CASSLWGDLTTDTQYF	TGTGCCAGCAGCTTATGGGGCGACCTAACCACAGATACGCAGTATTTT
TRBD1	TRBV2	TRBJ1-5	.	CASGTVENQPQHF	TGTGCCAGCGGGACAGTAGAAAATCAGCCCCAGCATTTT
.	TRBV9	TRBJ1-5	.	CASSVSPGGNQPQHF	TGTGCCAGCAGCGTATCCCCGGGGGGCAATCAGCCCCAGCATTTT
.	TRBV24-1	TRBJ1-5	.	CATSDVYSNQPQHF	TGTGCCACCAGTGACGTTTATAGCAATCAGCCCCAGCATTTT
.	TRBV15	TRBJ2-7	.	CATSRETTTSYEQYF	TGTGCCACCAGCAGGGAGACTACGACCTCCTACGAGCAGTACTTC
TRBD1	TRBV18	TRBJ2-1	.	CASSSGQANYNEQFF	TGTGCCAGCTCATCGGGACAGGCAAACTACAATGAGCAGTTCTTC
.	TRBV29-1	TRBJ2-6	.	CSVFGQSSGANVLTF	TGCAGCGTTTTCGGACAAAGCTCTGGGGCCAACGTCCTGACTTTC
.	TRBV10-1	TRBJ1-1	.	CASSEGGRVGTEAFF	TGCGCCAGCAGTGAGGGTGGCAGGGTGGGCACTGAAGCTTTCTTT
TRBD1	TRBV10-3	TRBJ2-7	.	CAISESDRGPYEQYF	TGTGCCATCAGTGAATCCGACAGGGGCCCCTACGAGCAGTACTTC
.	TRBV5-6	TRBJ1-1	.	CASSFVNTEAFF	TGTGCCAGCAGCTTCGTGAACACTGAAGCTTTCTTT
.	TRBV28	TRBJ2-1	.	CASSSNEQFF	TGTGCCAGCAGTTCAAATGAGCAGTTCTTC
.	TRBV27	TRBJ1-6	few	CASSLGGEGSPLHF	TGTGCCAGCAGTTTGGGGGGGGAAGGGTCACCCCTCCACTTT
.	TRBV19	TRBJ2-7	once	CASSTVQGYEQYF	TGTGCCAGTAGCACCGTACAGGGATACGAGCAGTACTTC
TRBD1	TRBV7-2	TRBJ1-2	few	CASSPQTGGYGYTF	TGTGCCAGCAGCCCTCAGACAGGGGGCTATGGCTACACCTTC
.	TRBV12-3/TRBV12-4	TRBJ1-2	.	CASSPVNYGYTF	TGTGCCAGCAGCCCAGTAAACTATGGCTACACCTTC
.	TRBV2	TRBJ2-6	once	CASSNAIVPSGANVLTF	TGTGCCAGCAGTAATGCAATAGTTCCCTCTGGGGCCAACGTCCTGACTTTC
.	TRBV9	TRBJ1-3	once	CASSVEGAGNTIYF	TGTGCCAGCAGCGTAGAAGGGGCTGGAAACACCATATATTTT
.	TRBV28	TRBJ1-4	.	CASSLFFYATNEKLFF	TGTGCCAGCAGTTTATTCTTCTACGCAACTAATGAAAAACTGTTTTTT
.	TRBV28	TRBJ1-2	.	CASSSPGAGGTSGYTF	TGTGCCAGCAGTTCACCAGGGGCAGGTGGTACTAGTGGCTACACCTTC